This record concerns one TCR beta chain sequence. The sample belongs to a study of blood T cell repertoires in COVID-19. Germline CDR1 is GTSNPN and CDR2 is SVGIG (reference sequence). Trimming took 4 bases from V and 10 from J, leaving 11 bases between them. The CDR3 runs 11 residues. In the source study's methods: Amplification of reference gene primers was used by the study to estimate nucleated cell counts. The assay was immunoSEQ multiplex PCR, and TCRdb's table has in-frame clones only and misses some. D and trimming come from the DNA, and the V and J calls and clone size come from that table. Of 90,000 to 120,000 clones listed, approximately 80% are singletons.

The TCR comes from a man aged 65 to 79 with active or convalescent COVID-19. The chain couples TRBV30 to TRBJ2-1; D gene uncertain. Sequenced input: peripheral blood. This CDR3 reads CAWTKSREQFF. The CDR3 nucleotides read TGTGCCTGGACGAAATCTAGGGAGCAGTTCTTC.